This T cell receptor (beta chain) originates from a study of shared clonotypes between healthy human individuals (dated by TCRdb to the early 2020s). Regarding the research as a whole: A couple of women and a few men aged 18 to 49 years were included in the cohort. Leukapheresis yielded between about 0.94 and 8.9 billion PBMCs per donor. To estimate repertoire size and how much clonotypes are shared between individuals, the study performed deep sequencing of blood TCR repertoires from a handful of healthy adults. To increase sequencing depth and limit assay-specific biases, different laboratories used diverse techniques to prepare libraries and sequence TCR repertoires. Per donor, three plates each were used for CD4 naive and CD4 memory, two for CD8 naive, and one for CD8 memory. Here is what the overall study found, with its caveats: Sampling was restricted to blood, and TCR repertoires in tissue are likely to differ from TCR repertoires in blood. Higher generation probabilities were observed for clonotypes shared by all four sorted-subset donors than for non-shared clonotypes. Pairwise subsampling led to the expectation that sequencing depth would affect the degree of clonotype sharing among donors. Across several donors, around 5.4% of naive CD4, 3% to 4% of naive CD8, roughly 2.2% of memory CD4, and approximately 0.4% of memory CD8 clonotypes were shared. Estimated clonotype richness was generally larger for naive than for memory subsets. Because the study included a small number of donors, the genetic and exposure-history diversity represented was limited. Even with the large sequencing depth, rarefaction of the sorted-subset datasets indicated that sequencing was incomplete.

In regard to this clone: Its antigen is unknown. It has no much larger one-base neighbor in the sample; base qualities were not kept.

Donors were healthy HIV-negative adults with no recently reported acute infections or vaccinations. All donors were Caucasian adults living in Nashville, Tennessee, USA. CD4+ T cells were enriched through magnetic negative selection, after which naive cells were positively selected on CD45RA and the remaining negative fraction served as the memory subset. Blood was collected by leukapheresis, and PBMCs were isolated by Ficoll-Histopaque density gradient centrifugation and then cryopreserved in liquid nitrogen vapor phase. Analytical flow cytometry was used to check the purity and quantity of each magnetically sorted T cell population. Genomic DNA was isolated from every sorted fraction and measured by UV absorbance on a Nanodrop 2000c. Clipping removes 0 bases from V and 1 base from J, with 2 as the unmatched junction base count. The germline V gene encodes CDR1 SGHDT and CDR2 YYEEEE. Measured from the cysteine to the phenylalanine, the CDR3 is 16 residues long. Left in the record is the CDR3 DNA by itself, 48 bases read in frame from the first base.

Using the deep immunoSEQ assay, multiplex PCR amplified TCR CDR3 regions from genomic DNA. Genomic DNA extracted from each cell subset was distributed evenly over all wells of several immunoSEQ 96-well plates, and each plate served as one replicate. For sorted subsets, roughly 0.2 ug genomic DNA, equal to tens of thousands of T cell genomes, was loaded into each replicate PCR. Purified libraries were measured with a Qubit 3.0 fluorometer, size-checked on a Bioanalyzer 2100, and measured again with the KAPA Library Quantification kit. Every immunoSEQ 96-well plate was sequenced on a dedicated single-read 150-cycle Illumina NextSeq 550 flow cell. Per the authors' processing: The immunoSEQ output contained only junctional sequences without quality scores, so filtering could not match that applied to full-length reads. Sequences were annotated with PyIR, a Python wrapper for IgBLAST v1.9, using IMGT germline references to assign V/J genes and CDR3. Any read was removed if the V/J assignment was weak (E-value above 1e-6), the CDR3 was missing, or the read contained stop codons, out-of-frame junctions, or ambiguous translated residues. V3J clonotypes were defined as sequences sharing an identical inferred V gene, J gene, and CDR3 amino acid sequence. To compute the percentage overlap between repertoires, the number of shared unique clonotypes was divided by the size of the smaller repertoire. Richness of each repertoire was evaluated using RTK rarefaction, the Chao1 estimator, and Recon v2.1 estimates of unobserved clonotypes. Generation probabilities were computed with OLGA for all TCRbeta clonotypes obtained by the gDNA method from several donors. The table was pulled from immuneACCESS by TCRdb, which kept in-frame rearrangements only. Such tables lose some clones; where checked, under half of the loss comes from unresolved V genes, and the rest has no known cause. That table gives V, J and clone size, and the DNA gave D and trimming. The sample records more than 2 million clones, roughly 94% of which are singletons. The ten largest clones add up to around 0.13% of the sample.

In this chain, TRBV5-6 is recombined with TRBJ2-5, with 11 bases aligning to TRBD2. Sequenced material: naive CD4+ T cells sorted from blood. Read against the paper, the sample's cell subset or site label means: CD45RA+ positively selected. The sequence came from a man younger than 35 in good health. For the CDR3, the sequence is CASSLASGGSQETQYF. The bases read TGTGCCAGCAGCTTGGCTAGCGGGGGGTCCCAAGAGACCCAGTACTTC.